This TCR beta chain was sequenced for a study of T-cell memory formation after mild COVID-19. Study as a whole: In these data, TCR clusters were largely donor specific. Study results and caveats: What remained unconfirmed was the SARS-CoV-2 specificity of second-wave clones peaking on day 37.

V gave up 2 bases and J gave up 5 bases; unmatched junction bases: 7. Germline CDR1 and CDR2: ENHRY and SYGVKD. This CDR3 is 16 amino acids long. A few counts support this clonotype. Its antigen is as yet unknown. The 5'RACE method, run with constant-segment primers, produced TCR alpha and TCR beta cDNA libraries (carrying sample barcodes and UMIs). TCRdb re-called the 5' RACE reads through MiXCR, storing one row per CDR3 protein. The sample has 350,000 to 400,000 distinct CDR3 sequences; over 20% are singletons. The TCR sequence derives from an adult woman who had mild COVID-19 (a few samples of this study predate the infection). Cell type and time point are not known. V gene TRBV10-3 combines with J gene TRBJ2-3; 10 bases map to TRBD2. Sequencing used PBMCs or a T cell subset sorted from them (not recorded which). The CDR3 protein is CAISEASGGGRDTQYF. The DNA of the CDR3 is TGTGCCATCAGTGAGGCTAGCGGGGGAGGTCGAGATACGCAGTATTTT.